A single T cell receptor (beta chain) is shown here with its context. The sample is drawn from a study of OX40 agonist ivuxolimab in advanced cancers. As for the study in general: Those treated in dose escalation had hepatocellular carcinoma, melanoma, renal cell cancer or head and neck cancer.

Between the trimmed V and J ends, which lost 7 bases and 6 bases, there was a span of 23 bases. The CDR3 is made up of 16 amino acids. Germline V gene sequence: CDR1 LNHDA, CDR2 SQIVND (reference sequence). Assay used: immunoSEQ multiplex PCR; TCRdb lists only in-frame clones, some missing. The sample holds 35,000 to 50,000 clones; over 75% are singletons and the top ten take roughly 23%. Samples were taken at baseline and on day 1 of cycles 4 and 7. This rearrangement joins TRBV19 to TRBJ2-3; a weak D match, TRBD2 (7 bases). The sequence was obtained from an adult with an advanced solid tumor such as melanoma, head and neck, liver or kidney cancer. The starting material was CD4+ or CD8+ T cells sorted from blood, obtained in a trial of the OX40 agonist ivuxolimab. The CDR3 nucleotides are TGTGCCAGTACCGGGGGGCGGGGACGAGGCCAGGATACGCAGTATTTT. This translates into CASTGGRGRGQDTQYF.